A single sample gave rise to the 11 T cell receptor beta chains below, sequenced in a study of T cells in Graves' hyperthyroidism and ophthalmopathy. The source material, RNA transcripts, was used to amplify TCR beta CDR3 regions. The HTBI primer set was used in a first-round RT-PCR of the TCR CDR3. MiXCR was run by TCRdb on the multiplex PCR reads, yielding one entry per CDR3 protein. The sample has approximately 420,000 distinct CDR3 sequences, 15% seen once; the top ten hold less than 35%. Sequenced input: blood. These receptors all stem from a woman younger than 45 with Graves' hyperthyroidism.

The sample holds many counts of this clonotype. The chain has TRBV28 and TRBJ1-5; the match to TRBD1 covers 9 bases. The ends lost 6 bases at V and 2 bases at J; junction bases unmatched: 8. The germline gives CDR1 MDHEN, CDR2 SYDVKM. This CDR3 comprises 16 residues. This CDR3 is CASSLGQGSGNQPQHF. The CDR3 region has the DNA TGTGCCAGCAGCCTGGGACAGGGTTCGGGCAATCAGCCCCAGCATTTT.

This clonotype was detected only a few times. The genes are TRBV28 and TRBJ1-2, with D unclear. The CDR3 loop spans 15 amino acids. Between the trimmed V and J ends, which lost 2 bases and 4 bases, there was a span of 14 bases. Germline CDR1 reads MDHEN; CDR2 reads SYDVKM. This chain's CDR3 is CASSLDKSLSYGYTF. CDR3 nucleotide sequence: TGTGCCAGCAGTTTAGATAAGAGCCTTAGCTATGGCTACACCTTC.

In this sample, this clonotype turned up a few times. The genes are TRBV7-2 and TRBJ2-7; a possible D gene is TRBD1 (6 bases). Trimming removed 5 bases from V and 0 bases from J, with 14 bases in between. This CDR3 has 15 residues. The germline CDR1 and CDR2 sequences are SGHTA and FQGNSA. CDR3 DNA sequence: TGTGCCAGCAGCCCCCGGACAGAGATCTCCTACGAGCAGTACTTC. Residues: CASSPRTEISYEQYF.

This clonotype occurred a few times. The junction differs from germline at one of its ends, possibly a read error. CDR3 coding DNA: TGTGCCAGCAGCCAGGGCCGGGGTCCCAGTAGCTCCTACAAGCAGTACTTC. This sequence encodes CASSQGRGPSSSYKQYF. The genes are TRBV4-2 and TRBJ2-7; D is possibly TRBD2 (5 bases). The CDR3 runs 17 residues. CDR1 is LGHNA, CDR2 YNFKEQ, per germline.

Many counts were recorded for this clonotype. DNA of the CDR3: TGCGCCAGCAGCGCCAAGACTAGCGTAACCGGGGAGCTGTTTTTT. This gives the protein CASSAKTSVTGELFF. The gene calls are TRBV5-1 and TRBJ2-2, with TRBD2 matching 8 bases. J was trimmed by 5 bases and V by 4 bases; bases with no gene match: 7. Per the germline V gene, CDR1 is SGHRS and CDR2 is YFSETQ. There are 15 residues in the CDR3.

The chain combines TRBV6-6 with TRBJ2-1; TRBD1 matches at 9 bases. From germline, CDR1 is MNHNY and CDR2 SVGAGI (reference sequence). The CDR3 is 17 residues long. V was clipped by 0 bases and J by 7 bases; unmatched bases: 10. CDR3 nucleotides: TGTGCCAGCAGTTACTCCCCGCCGGGACAGGGTTGGAATGAGCAGTTCTTC. It codes for CASSYSPPGQGWNEQFF.

The chain recombines TRBV10-3 with TRBJ1-6, with D perhaps matching TRBD1 (6 bases). Trimming took 3 bases from V and 10 from J, leaving 10 bases between them. The germline V gene encodes CDR1 ENHRY and CDR2 SYGVKD. This CDR3 is built from 13 residues. This chain's CDR3 is CAISDTGNSPLHF. The DNA for the CDR3 is TGTGCCATCAGTGATACAGGGAACTCACCCCTCCACTTT.

The gene calls are TRBV20-1 and TRBJ2-5; maybe TRBD1 (5 bases). V lost 2 bases, J lost 7 bases, and 20 bases lay in between. This CDR3 has 15 residues. Germline V CDR1 and CDR2: DFQATT, SNEGSKA (reference sequence). This CDR3 is CSARTGGAWDSTQYF. The CDR3, as DNA: TGCAGTGCTAGAACTGGTGGGGCATGGGATTCGACCCAGTACTTC.

This clonotype occurred many times. The V gene is TRBV2, the J gene TRBJ2-2; D not resolved. Germline V lookup: CDR1 SNHLY, CDR2 FYNNEI. This CDR3 spans 15 amino acids. V lost 1 base, J lost 4 bases, and 10 bases lay in between. The CDR3 sequence: CASSEEGLGTGELFF. Written as DNA, the CDR3 is TGTGCCAGCAGTGAAGAAGGGCTCGGCACCGGGGAGCTGTTTTTT. The whole variable domain, filled in from reference TRBV2 and TRBJ2-2, reads EPEVTQTPSHQVTQMGQEVILRCVPISNHLYFYWYRQILGQKVEFLVSFYNNEISEKSEIFDDQFSVERPDGSNFTLKIRSTKLEDSAMYFCASSEEGLGTGELFFGEGSRLTVL.

This rearrangement joins TRBV29-1 to TRBJ2-1; 12 bases are shared with TRBD2. CDR1 and CDR2 (germline): SQVTM, ANQGSEA. V lost 6 bases and J lost 3; bases outside the gene matches: 6. The CDR3 covers 15 residues. Here the CDR3 DNA reads TGCAGCGTGGCAACTAGCGGGAGGATCTACAATGAGCAGTTCTTC. Translating it yields CSVATSGRIYNEQFF.

This chain's CDR3 is CASLSPGQHTEAFF. The CDR3 DNA sequence: TGTGCCAGCCTAAGCCCAGGACAACACACTGAAGCTTTCTTT. The chain employs TRBV19 and TRBJ1-1, with a weak D call TRBD1 (5 bases). The CDR3 has 14 amino acids. Trimming stripped 9 bases from V and 3 bases from J, with 17 bases between. Germline CDR1 reads LNHDA; CDR2 reads SQIVND (reference sequence).